By its share, the clone carrying this T cell receptor (beta chain) is medium-sized. Method: immunoSEQ multiplex PCR; TCRdb's copy keeps in-frame clones and lacks some. The sample holds some 2,200 clones, about a quarter seen once. This specimen comes from a study of T cells in localized non-small cell lung cancer. From germline, CDR1 is MNHGY and CDR2 SAAAGT. The CDR3 length is 14 residues. Trimming cost V 6 bases and J 5 bases; bases outside gene matches: 4. The rearrangement joins TRBV6-8 to TRBJ2-1, with 10 bases lining up with TRBD2. The sample was normal lung tissue next to the tumor, taken before any cancer treatment. The receptor was isolated from a man aged 40 to 69 with stage III lung adenocarcinoma. The CDR3 is CASSLAGVDNEQFF. As DNA, the CDR3 is TGTGCCAGCAGCCTAGCGGGAGTAGACAATGAGCAGTTCTTC.